These 13 T cell receptor beta chains originate from one sample sequenced in a study of blood T cell repertoires in COVID-19. TCRdb keeps only in-frame clones here, not all; method: immunoSEQ multiplex PCR. In the table there are 300,000 to 400,000 clones, about 90% of which are singletons. Sequenced: peripheral blood. These TCRs come from a woman aged 25 to 39 with COVID-19, enrolled during active disease.

Only one count was recorded for this clone. This chain joins TRBV7-9 and TRBJ2-2; 10 bases fit TRBD2. The CDR3 covers 17 residues. Looked up from germline, CDR1 is SEHNR and CDR2 is FQNEAQ (reference sequence). The V gene end was trimmed by 5 bases and the J gene end by 5 bases; junction bases not matched to a gene: 11. The chain's CDR3 is CASSLSGRSPWTGELFF. Here the CDR3 DNA reads TGTGCCAGCAGCCTTAGCGGGAGGTCCCCTTGGACCGGGGAGCTGTTTTTT.

CDR3 bases: TGTGCCAGCAGCTCTTGGGTCGGAGAAGAAAAACTGTTTTTT. Its translation is CASSSWVGEEKLFF. The chain employs TRBV7-9 and TRBJ1-4; D unclear. Between the trimmed V and J ends, which lost 4 bases and 8 bases, there was a span of 14 bases. Germline CDR1 is SEHNR and CDR2 is FQNEAQ (reference sequence). This CDR3 comprises 14 residues.

The chain combines TRBV5-5 with TRBJ2-7, with 8 nucleotides matching TRBD1. This CDR3 is 14 amino acids long. Germline CDR1 SGHKS, CDR2 YYEKEE (reference sequence). The V gene end was trimmed by 4 bases and the J gene end by 2 bases; junction bases not matched to a gene: 5. For the CDR3, the DNA is TGTGCCAGCAGCCTGAGGACAGGGACCTACGAGCAGTACTTC. Protein sequence: CASSLRTGTYEQYF.

J is TRBJ1-3 and V is TRBV5-1; 9 bases fit TRBD1. CDR1 and CDR2 (germline): SGHRS, YFSETQ. The CDR3 loop spans 16 amino acids. The V and J ends lost 4 bases and 4 bases, in that order; junction bases with no gene match: 9. The CDR3 loop is CASSPGQGMGGNTIYF. The DNA for the CDR3 is TGCGCCAGCAGCCCCGGACAGGGGATGGGAGGAAACACCATATATTTT. Together with reference TRBV5-1 and TRBJ1-3, the CDR3 gives the full variable domain: KAGVTQTPRYLIKTRGQQVTLSCSPISGHRSVSWYQQTPGQGLQFLFEYFSETQRNKGNFPGRFSGRQFSNSRSEMNVSTLELGDSALYLCASSPGQGMGGNTIYFGEGSWLTVV.

The chain couples TRBV19 to TRBJ2-7; perhaps TRBD2 as D (5 bases). Trimming left V 5 bases short and J 3 bases short, with 17 bases between. Germline CDR1 LNHDA, CDR2 SQIVND (reference sequence). The CDR3 totals 15 residues. CDR3 DNA: TGTGCCAGTAGTGCAGCGACCGGGATAGACTACGAGCAGTACTTC. Its protein is CASSAATGIDYEQYF.

The chain uses TRBV10-3 and TRBJ2-7; D might be TRBD1 (6 bases). The V end lost 3 bases, the J end lost 4 bases, and 16 bases lay between the germline ends. This CDR3 is 15 amino acids long. Germline-derived CDR1 and CDR2 are ENHRY and SYGVKD. CDR3 protein: CAISDPTDRSYEQYF. The CDR3 DNA reads TGTGCCATCAGTGACCCTACCGACAGGTCGTACGAGCAGTACTTC.

The V call is TRBV7-3, the J call TRBJ2-5, with 10 positions matching TRBD1. Germline assignment: CDR1 SGHTA and CDR2 FQGTGA. Trimming took 5 bases from V and 5 from J; bases not matched to a gene: 5. The CDR3 is made up of 14 amino acids. The CDR3 DNA reads as TGTGCCAGCAGCCGACAGGGGGCGAAGGAGACCCAGTACTTC. Amino acids: CASSRQGAKETQYF.

This chain connects TRBV27 to TRBJ2-7, with TRBD1 matching over 7 bases. The CDR3 loop spans 15 amino acids. Per the germline V gene, CDR1 is MNHEY and CDR2 is SMNVEV (reference sequence). Unmatched junction bases numbered 9, after V lost 4 bases and J lost 3 bases. The CDR3 loop reads CASSSDSQGNYEQYF. In DNA, the CDR3 is TGTGCCAGCAGTTCAGACTCACAGGGGAACTACGAGCAGTACTTC.

The chain combines TRBV24-1 with TRBJ2-2; D unresolved. This CDR3 comprises 14 residues. Trimming removed 5 bases from V and 2 bases from J, with 8 bases in between. Germline assignment: CDR1 KGHDR and CDR2 SFDVKD. The CDR3 is CATSGYTNTGELFF. The CDR3 nucleotides are TGTGCCACCAGTGGCTATACCAACACCGGGGAGCTGTTTTTT.

This chain joins TRBV5-1 and TRBJ1-1; 9 nucleotides agree with TRBD1. The CDR3 has 13 amino acids. Germline V gives CDR1 SGHRS, CDR2 YFSETQ. With 3 bases clipped from V and 7 bases from J, the junction kept 4 bases outside the gene matches. The CDR3 DNA follows: TGCGCCAGCAGCTACGGGACAGGGAATGAAGCTTTCTTT. Translation: CASSYGTGNEAFF.

This chain joins TRBV28 and TRBJ1-3, with D maybe TRBD1 (6 bases). Germline-derived CDR1 and CDR2 are MDHEN and SYDVKM. The V end lost 6 bases, the J end lost 0 bases, and 15 bases lay between the germline ends. The CDR3 length is 16 residues. CDR3 in DNA: TGTGCCAGCAGCCTTCGGGACACTTACTCTGGAAACACCATATATTTT. Translating gives CASSLRDTYSGNTIYF. Using reference TRBV28 and TRBJ1-3 for the parts outside the CDR3, the full variable domain is DVKVTQSSRYLVKRTGEKVFLECVQDMDHENMFWYRQDPGLGLRLIYFSYDVKMKEKGDIPEGYSVSREKKERFSLILESASTNQTSMYLCASSLRDTYSGNTIYFGEGSWLTVV.

V gene TRBV3-1 (or the pseudogene TRBV3-2) combines with J gene TRBJ2-7; TRBD1 might be the D (6 bases). The CDR3 length is 14 residues. Germline CDR1 is LGHDT and CDR2 is YNNKEL (reference sequence). The V end was cut by 3 bases, the J end by 3 bases, with 12 bases between. CDR3 sequence: CASSHAGEGYEQYF. The CDR3 DNA follows: TGTGCCAGCAGCCATGCAGGGGAAGGCTACGAGCAGTACTTC.

This clone was counted once. The chain has TRBV7-8 and TRBJ2-3; possibly TRBD2 for D (6 bases). The V gene lost 5 bases and the J gene lost 0 bases, with 12 bases spanning the gap. Germline V gene sequence: CDR1 SGHVS, CDR2 FQNEAQ. This CDR3 is 15 amino acids long. CDR3 loop: CASSPGELSTDTQYF. CDR3 bases: TGTGCCAGCAGCCCGGGGGAGCTGAGCACAGATACGCAGTATTTT.